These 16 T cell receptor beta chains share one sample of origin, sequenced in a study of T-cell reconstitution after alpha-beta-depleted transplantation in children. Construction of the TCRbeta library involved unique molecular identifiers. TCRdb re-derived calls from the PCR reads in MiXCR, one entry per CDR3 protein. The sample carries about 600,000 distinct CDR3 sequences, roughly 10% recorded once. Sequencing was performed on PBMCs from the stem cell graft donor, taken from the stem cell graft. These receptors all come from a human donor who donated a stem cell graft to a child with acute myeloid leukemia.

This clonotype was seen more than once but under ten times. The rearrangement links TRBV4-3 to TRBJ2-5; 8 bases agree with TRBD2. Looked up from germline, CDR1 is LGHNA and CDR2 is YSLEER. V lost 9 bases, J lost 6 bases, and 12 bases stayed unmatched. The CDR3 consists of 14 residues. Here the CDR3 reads CASSGGGRMQTQYF. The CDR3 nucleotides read TGCGCCAGTTCTGGTGGCGGGAGGATGCAGACCCAGTACTTC.

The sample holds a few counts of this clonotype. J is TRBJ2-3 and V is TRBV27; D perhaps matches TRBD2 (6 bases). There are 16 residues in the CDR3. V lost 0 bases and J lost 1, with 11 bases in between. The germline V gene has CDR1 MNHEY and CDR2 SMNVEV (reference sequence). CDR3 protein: CASSLSYGGRTDTQYF. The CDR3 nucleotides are TGTGCCAGCAGTTTATCGTACGGGGGACGCACAGATACGCAGTATTTT.

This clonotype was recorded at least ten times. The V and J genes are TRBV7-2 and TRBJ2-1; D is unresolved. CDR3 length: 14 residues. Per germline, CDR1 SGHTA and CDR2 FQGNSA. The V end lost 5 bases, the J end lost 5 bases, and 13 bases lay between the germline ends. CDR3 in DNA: TGTGCCAGCAGCCCCGCCCGATTTGACAATGAGCAGTTCTTC. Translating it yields CASSPARFDNEQFF.

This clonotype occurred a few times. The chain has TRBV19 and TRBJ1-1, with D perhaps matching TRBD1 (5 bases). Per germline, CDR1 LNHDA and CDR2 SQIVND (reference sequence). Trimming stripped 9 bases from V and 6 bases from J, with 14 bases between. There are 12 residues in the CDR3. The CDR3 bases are TGTGCCAGCTCCTATGGGGGAGCTGAAGCTTTCTTT. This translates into CASSYGGAEAFF.

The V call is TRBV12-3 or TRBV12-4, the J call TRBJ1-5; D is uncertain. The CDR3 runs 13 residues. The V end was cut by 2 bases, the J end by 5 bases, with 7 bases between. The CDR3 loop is CASSLRSHQPQHF. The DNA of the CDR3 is TGTGCCAGCAGTTTAAGGTCCCATCAGCCCCAGCATTTT.

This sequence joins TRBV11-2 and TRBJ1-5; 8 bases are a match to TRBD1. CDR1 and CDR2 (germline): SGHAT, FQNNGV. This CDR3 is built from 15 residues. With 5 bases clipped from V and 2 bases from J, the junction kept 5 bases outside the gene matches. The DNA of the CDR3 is TGTGCCAGCAGCCGGACAGGGACGGGCAATCAGCCCCAGCATTTT. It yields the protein CASSRTGTGNQPQHF.

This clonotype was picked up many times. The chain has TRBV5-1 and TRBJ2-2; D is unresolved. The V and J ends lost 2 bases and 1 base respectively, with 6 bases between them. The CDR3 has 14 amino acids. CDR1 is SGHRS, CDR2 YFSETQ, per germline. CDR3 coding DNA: TGCGCCAGCAGCTTACTACAGAACACCGGGGAGCTGTTTTTT. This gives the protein CASSLLQNTGELFF.

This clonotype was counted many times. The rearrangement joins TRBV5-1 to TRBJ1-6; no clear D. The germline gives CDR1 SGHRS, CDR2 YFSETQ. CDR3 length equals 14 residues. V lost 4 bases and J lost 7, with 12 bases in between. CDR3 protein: CASSRDGENSPLHF. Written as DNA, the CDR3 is TGCGCCAGCAGCCGCGACGGGGAAAATTCACCCCTCCACTTT.

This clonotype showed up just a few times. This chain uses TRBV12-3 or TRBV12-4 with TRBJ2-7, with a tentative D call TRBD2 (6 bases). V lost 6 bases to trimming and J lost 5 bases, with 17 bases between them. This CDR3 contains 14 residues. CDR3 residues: CASSHQGGTDEQYF. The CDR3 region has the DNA TGTGCCAGCAGCCACCAGGGAGGTACCGACGAGCAGTACTTC.

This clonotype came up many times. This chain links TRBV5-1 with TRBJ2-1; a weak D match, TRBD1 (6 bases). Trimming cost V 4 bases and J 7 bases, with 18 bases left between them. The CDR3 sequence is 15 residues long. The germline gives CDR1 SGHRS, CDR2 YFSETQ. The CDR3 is CASSLTGNRANEQFF. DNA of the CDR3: TGCGCCAGCAGCCTGACCGGTAACAGGGCAAATGAGCAGTTCTTC. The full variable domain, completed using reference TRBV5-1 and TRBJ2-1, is KAGVTQTPRYLIKTRGQQVTLSCSPISGHRSVSWYQQTPGQGLQFLFEYFSETQRNKGNFPGRFSGRQFSNSRSEMNVSTLELGDSALYLCASSLTGNRANEQFFGPGTRLTVL.

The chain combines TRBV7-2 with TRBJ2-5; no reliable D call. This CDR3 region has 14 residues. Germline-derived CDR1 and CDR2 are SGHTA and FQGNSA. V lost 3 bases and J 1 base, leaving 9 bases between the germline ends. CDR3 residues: CASSFRAAQETQYF. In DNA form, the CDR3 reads TGTGCCAGCAGCTTTCGGGCGGCCCAAGAGACCCAGTACTTC.

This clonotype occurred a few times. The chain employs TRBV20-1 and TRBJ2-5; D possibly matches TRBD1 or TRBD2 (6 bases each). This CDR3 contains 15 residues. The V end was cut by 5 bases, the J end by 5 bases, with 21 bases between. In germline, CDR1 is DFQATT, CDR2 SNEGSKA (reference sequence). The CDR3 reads CSAGIAGRGLETQYF. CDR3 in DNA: TGCAGTGCTGGAATTGCAGGTCGGGGGCTGGAGACCCAGTACTTC.

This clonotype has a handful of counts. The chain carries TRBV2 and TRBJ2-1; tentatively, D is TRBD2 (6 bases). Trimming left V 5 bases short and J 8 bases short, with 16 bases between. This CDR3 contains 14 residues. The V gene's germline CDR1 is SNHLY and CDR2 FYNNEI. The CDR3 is CASSRGGLPDEQFF. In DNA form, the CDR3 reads TGTGCCAGCAGTCGTGGGGGACTGCCCGATGAGCAGTTCTTC.

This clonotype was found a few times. The CDR3 reads CASSPQGRGNSPLHF. DNA of the CDR3: TGTGCCAGCAGCCCTCAGGGGCGCGGGAATTCACCCCTCCACTTT. The rearrangement uses TRBV11-2 and TRBJ1-6; tentatively, D is TRBD1 (6 bases). V gave up 5 bases and J gave up 7 bases, with 15 bases separating them. CDR1 SGHAT and CDR2 FQNNGV come from the germline V gene. CDR3 length equals 15 residues.

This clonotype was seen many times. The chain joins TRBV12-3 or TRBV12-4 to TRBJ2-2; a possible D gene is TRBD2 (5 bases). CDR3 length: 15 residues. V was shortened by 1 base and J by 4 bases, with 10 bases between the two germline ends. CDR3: CASSLGGSATGELFF. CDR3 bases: TGTGCCAGCAGTTTAGGTGGGAGTGCCACCGGGGAGCTGTTTTTT.

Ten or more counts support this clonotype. CDR3 in amino acids: CATSRDALGYNEQFF. The CDR3 DNA sequence: TGTGCCACCAGCAGAGATGCTCTAGGGTACAATGAGCAGTTCTTC. This chain uses TRBV15 with TRBJ2-1, with D unresolved. Germline CDR1 LNHNV, CDR2 YYDKDF (reference sequence). The CDR3 is made up of 15 amino acids. V lost 0 bases, J lost 4 bases, and 10 bases lay in between.